These T cell receptor beta chains were read from a single sample in a study of blood T cell repertoires in COVID-19. Assay used: immunoSEQ multiplex PCR; TCRdb lists only in-frame clones, some missing. The repertoire holds approximately 230,000 clones, with 86% as singletons. Specimen: peripheral blood. All receptors come from a man aged 25 to 40 who had recovered from COVID-19. Both conserved end residues are part of each CDR3. A D gene is named only where the DNA matches it firmly. Size is stated for part of the rows, as once, few or many counts, or as a class when the clone is expanded.

v_gene	d_gene	abundance	j_gene	CDR3nt	CDR3aa
TRBV5-1	TRBD1	-	TRBJ1-1	TGCGCCAGCAGCCCATGGACAGGGGAGGGCACTGAAGCTTTCTTT	CASSPWTGEGTEAFF
TRBV11-3	TRBD1	-	TRBJ2-7	TGTGCCAGCAGCTTAGGAGGGACAGGGTCCTACGAGCAGTACTTC	CASSLGGTGSYEQYF
TRBV7-9	-	-	TRBJ1-1	TGTGCCAGCACCCAAGTGGGGCCCCGAGACACTGAAGCTTTCTTT	CASTQVGPRDTEAFF
TRBV3-1/TRBV3-2	-	-	TRBJ1-4	TGTGCCAGCAGCATTTACAGGAATGAAAAACTGTTTTTT	CASSIYRNEKLFF
TRBV7-2	TRBD2	-	TRBJ2-3	TGTGCCAGCAGCTTAGGAGTAGCGGGGGGTACAGATACGCAGTATTTT	CASSLGVAGGTDTQYF
TRBV2	TRBD1	once	TRBJ2-7	TGTGCCAGCAGGTATAGGACAGGGGGCTACGAGCAGTACTTC	CASRYRTGGYEQYF
TRBV27	TRBD1	-	TRBJ1-1	TGTGCCAGCAGTCCCGGGACAGGGGTATTCCAAGCTTTCTTT	CASSPGTGVFQAFF
TRBV18	TRBD1	once	TRBJ1-3	TGTGCCAGCTCACCCGAGGGGGCTGGAGGAAACACCATATATTTT	CASSPEGAGGNTIYF
TRBV11-2	-	-	TRBJ2-1	TGTGCCAGCAGCTTTACAGGGATCGGCAATGAGCAGTTCTTC	CASSFTGIGNEQFF
TRBV27	TRBD2	-	TRBJ2-7	TGTGCCAGCAGCCTTGAGCGGGGGATCTCCTACGAGCAGTACTTC	CASSLERGISYEQYF
TRBV6-5	-	-	TRBJ2-7	TGTGCCAGCACCGAAACGATAGTCTCGTCCTACGAGCAGTACTTC	CASTETIVSSYEQYF
TRBV7-9	-	-	TRBJ1-6	TGTGCCAGCAGCTTACCCAGGGATGCTTCACCCCTCCACTTT	CASSLPRDASPLHF
TRBV7-2	-	-	TRBJ1-2	TGTGCCAGCAGCGGGACAACTTCGACAGATCAGTATAGCGGCTACACCTTC	CASSGTTSTDQYSGYTF
TRBV30	-	-	TRBJ2-3	TGTGCCTGGGGGGGGGCAGGGTTTACGCAGTATTTT	CAWGGAGFTQYF
TRBV7-2	TRBD2	once	TRBJ2-1	TGTGCCAGCAGCCTAGGACTAGCGGGGGGCAATGAGCAGTTCTTC	CASSLGLAGGNEQFF
TRBV5-4	-	-	TRBJ1-1	TGTGCCAGCAGCTTGAGTACATCGAACACTGAAGCTTTCTTT	CASSLSTSNTEAFF
TRBV29-1	-	-	TRBJ2-3	TGCAGCGTTAAAGGACAGTACACAGATACGCAGTATTTT	CSVKGQYTDTQYF
TRBV12-3/TRBV12-4	-	few	TRBJ1-2	TGTGCCAGCAGCCAGGGGCCTAACTATGGCTACACCTTC	CASSQGPNYGYTF
TRBV4-3	-	-	TRBJ1-2	TGCGCCAGCAGCCAAGAAACAGGGATATTCGGCTACACCTTC	CASSQETGIFGYTF
TRBV5-1	TRBD1	-	TRBJ2-7	TGCGCCAGCAGCTTGGGAGGGACAGGGAAGTACGAGCAGTACTTC	CASSLGGTGKYEQYF
TRBV7-7	TRBD1	-	TRBJ2-7	TGTGCCAGCAGCTTAGAACAGGGGGCCTCCTACGAGCAGTACTTC	CASSLEQGASYEQYF
TRBV30	-	-	TRBJ1-6	TGTGCCTGGAGAACAAGCGATAATTCACCCCTCCACTTT	CAWRTSDNSPLHF